The source of this TCR beta chain is a study of neurological immune-mediated disorders. Trimming cost V 5 bases and J 8 bases; bases outside gene matches: 8. From germline, CDR1 is SEHNR and CDR2 FQNEAQ (reference sequence). There are 14 residues in the CDR3. Unsorted libraries came from 2 million PBMCs stored at -80 °C. From the 5' RACE reads, TCRdb called clonotypes with MiXCR, one entry per CDR3 protein. Of 25,000 or so distinct CDR3 sequences in the sample, 12% are singletons; the top ten hold 7.8%. This clonotype was recorded at least ten times. The sample was PBMCs. The chain is built from TRBV7-9 and TRBJ2-2; 7 positions match TRBD1. The receptor was isolated from a man in his sixties in good health. The CDR3: CASSPTGYPGELFF. The CDR3 nucleotides are TGTGCCAGCAGCCCGACAGGGTATCCGGGGGAGCTGTTTTTT.